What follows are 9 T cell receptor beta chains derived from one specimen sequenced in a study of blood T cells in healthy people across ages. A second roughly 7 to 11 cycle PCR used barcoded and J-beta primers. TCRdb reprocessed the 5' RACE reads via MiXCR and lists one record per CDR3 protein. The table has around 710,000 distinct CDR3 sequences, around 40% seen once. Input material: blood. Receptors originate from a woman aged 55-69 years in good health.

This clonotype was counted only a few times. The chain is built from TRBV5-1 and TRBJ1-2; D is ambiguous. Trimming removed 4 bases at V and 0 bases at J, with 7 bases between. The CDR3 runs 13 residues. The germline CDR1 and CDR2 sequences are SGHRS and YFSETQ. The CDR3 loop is CASSLYSNYGYTF. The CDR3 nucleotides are TGCGCCAGCAGCCTATACTCTAACTATGGCTACACCTTC.

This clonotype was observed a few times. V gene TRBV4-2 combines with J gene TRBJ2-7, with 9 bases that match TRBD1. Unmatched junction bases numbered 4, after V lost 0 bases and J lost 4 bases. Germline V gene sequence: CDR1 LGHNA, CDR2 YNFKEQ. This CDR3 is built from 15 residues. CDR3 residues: CASSQDWTGEYEQYF. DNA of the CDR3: TGTGCCAGCAGCCAAGATTGGACAGGGGAGTACGAGCAGTACTTC.

For the CDR3, the DNA is TGCAGTGCCAAGATCTACGGGACTAGCGGGGGGTACCCCTACAATGAGCAGTTCTTC. Translating it yields CSAKIYGTSGGYPYNEQFF. The chain links TRBV20-1 to TRBJ2-1; 15 nucleotides match TRBD2. Germline V gives CDR1 DFQATT, CDR2 SNEGSKA (reference sequence). V dropped 6 bases and J dropped 2; count of bases not matched to a gene: 14. The CDR3 length is 19 residues.

DNA for the CDR3: TGTGCCAGCAGCGGGGGACAGGTGGTTGCCAAAAACATTCAGTACTTC. Amino acid sequence: CASSGGQVVAKNIQYF. The chain carries TRBV7-8 and TRBJ2-4; 8 bases match TRBD1. Germline lookup yields CDR1 SGHVS and CDR2 FQNEAQ. CDR3 length equals 16 residues. The V gene end was trimmed by 5 bases and the J gene end by 1 base; junction bases not matched to a gene: 7.

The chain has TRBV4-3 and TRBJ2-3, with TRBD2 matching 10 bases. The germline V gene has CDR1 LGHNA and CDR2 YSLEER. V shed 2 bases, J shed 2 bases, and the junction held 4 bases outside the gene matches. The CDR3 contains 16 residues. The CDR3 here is CASSQLLAGNTDTQYF. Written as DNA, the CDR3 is TGCGCCAGCAGCCAACTACTAGCGGGGAACACAGATACGCAGTATTTT.

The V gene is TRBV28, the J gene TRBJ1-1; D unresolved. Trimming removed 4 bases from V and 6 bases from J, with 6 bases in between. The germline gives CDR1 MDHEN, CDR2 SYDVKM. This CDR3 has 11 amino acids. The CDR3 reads CASSSSAEAFF. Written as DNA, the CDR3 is TGTGCCAGCAGTTCTTCCGCTGAAGCTTTCTTT. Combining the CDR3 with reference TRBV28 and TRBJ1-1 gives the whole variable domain DVKVTQSSRYLVKRTGEKVFLECVQDMDHENMFWYRQDPGLGLRLIYFSYDVKMKEKGDIPEGYSVSREKKERFSLILESASTNQTSMYLCASSSSAEAFFGQGTRLTVV.

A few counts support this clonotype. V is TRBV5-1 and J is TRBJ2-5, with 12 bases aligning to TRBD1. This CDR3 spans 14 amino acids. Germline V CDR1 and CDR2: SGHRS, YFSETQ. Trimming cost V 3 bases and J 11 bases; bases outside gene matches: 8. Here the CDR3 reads CASSSGTGGASQYF. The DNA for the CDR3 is TGCGCCAGCAGCTCCGGGACAGGGGGCGCGTCGCAGTACTTC.

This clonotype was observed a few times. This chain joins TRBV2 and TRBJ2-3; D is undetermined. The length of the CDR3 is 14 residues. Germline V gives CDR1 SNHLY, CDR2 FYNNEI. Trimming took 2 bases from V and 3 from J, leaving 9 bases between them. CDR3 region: CASSEQAPTDTQYF. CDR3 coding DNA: TGTGCCAGCAGTGAACAGGCGCCGACAGATACGCAGTATTTT. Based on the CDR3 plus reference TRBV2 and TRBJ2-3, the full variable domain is EPEVTQTPSHQVTQMGQEVILRCVPISNHLYFYWYRQILGQKVEFLVSFYNNEISEKSEIFDDQFSVERPDGSNFTLKIRSTKLEDSAMYFCASSEQAPTDTQYFGPGTRLTVL.

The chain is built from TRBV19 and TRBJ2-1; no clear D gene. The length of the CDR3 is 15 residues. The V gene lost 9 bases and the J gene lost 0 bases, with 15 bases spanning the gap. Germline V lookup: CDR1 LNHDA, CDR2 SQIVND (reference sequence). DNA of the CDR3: TGTGCCAGGCTCACCCTCATTAGCTCCTACAATGAGCAGTTCTTC. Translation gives CARLTLISSYNEQFF. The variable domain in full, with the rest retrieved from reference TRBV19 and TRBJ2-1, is DGGITQSPKYLFRKEGQNVTLSCEQNLNHDAMYWYRQDPGQGLRLIYYSQIVNDFQKGDIAEGYSVSREKKESFPLTVTSAQKNPTAFYLCARLTLISSYNEQFFGPGTRLTVL.